The rows below give T cell receptor beta chains drawn from one sample of a study of OX40 agonist ivuxolimab in advanced cancers. Measured with immunoSEQ multiplex PCR; TCRdb has only the in-frame clones, and not every one. The sample consists of more than 30,000 clones, more than 75% of them appearing once. Sample: CD4+ or CD8+ T cells sorted from blood, taken in a trial of the OX40 agonist ivuxolimab. These receptors were obtained from an adult with an advanced solid tumor such as melanoma, head and neck, liver or kidney cancer. Both conserved end residues are part of each CDR3. Fields, in order: V gene, J gene, D gene, clone size, CDR3 protein, CDR3 DNA. D genes are given only for firm matches. Not every row has a clone size; where given, it reads once, few, many or a size class.

>TRBV18|TRBJ1-1|NA|NA
CASSPPVSEGDTEAFF
TGTGCCAGCTCACCACCCGTGTCTGAGGGTGACACTGAAGCTTTCTTT
>TRBV11-2|TRBJ2-1|NA|NA
CASSIPIGPLNEQFF
TGTGCCAGCAGCATCCCCATTGGGCCCCTCAATGAGCAGTTCTTC
>TRBV7-2|TRBJ2-1|NA|NA
CASSLFAGKQFF
TGTGCCAGCAGCTTATTCGCGGGGAAGCAGTTCTTC
>TRBV11-3|TRBJ2-3|TRBD2|NA
CASSADSGRSTDTQYF
TGTGCCAGCAGCGCTGATAGCGGGAGAAGTACAGATACGCAGTATTTT
>TRBV7-2|TRBJ2-5|NA|few
CASSLAGYQETQYF
TGTGCCAGCAGCTTAGCCGGGTACCAAGAGACCCAGTACTTC
>TRBV7-2|TRBJ2-7|NA|NA
CASSSFLVLGPRYEQYF
TGTGCCAGCAGCTCCTTCCTTGTTCTGGGGCCCAGATACGAGCAGTACTTC
>TRBV6-1|TRBJ2-7|NA|NA
CASSEALTKQYF
TGTGCCAGCAGTGAAGCGCTAACTAAGCAGTACTTC
>TRBV7-2|TRBJ2-3|NA|once
CASSLVGGHTDTQYF
TGTGCCAGCAGCTTAGTCGGGGGTCACACAGATACGCAGTATTTT
>TRBV7-2|TRBJ1-1|NA|NA
CASSPRGFRNTEAFF
TGTGCCAGCAGCCCCAGGGGTTTCAGGAACACTGAAGCTTTCTTT
>TRBV5-6|TRBJ2-1|NA|once
CASSTLAAPSYNEQFF
TGTGCCAGCAGCACCTTAGCGGCACCCTCCTACAATGAGCAGTTCTTC
>TRBV4-1|TRBJ1-2|TRBD1|NA
CASSPTGAVNYGYTF
TGCGCCAGCAGCCCCACAGGGGCTGTTAACTATGGCTACACCTTC
>TRBV11-2|TRBJ2-1|NA|NA
CASSLDTGGYNEQFF
TGTGCCAGCAGCTTAGACACCGGCGGGTACAATGAGCAGTTCTTC
>TRBV7-9|TRBJ2-7|TRBD1|NA
CASSTGQANYEQYF
TGTGCCAGCAGCACTGGACAGGCAAACTACGAGCAGTACTTC
>TRBV6-5|TRBJ2-4|NA|few
CASSYRPTLAKNIQYF
TGTGCCAGCAGTTACCGGCCTACTCTAGCCAAAAACATTCAGTACTTC
>TRBV21-1|TRBJ1-5|NA|once
CASSRQGAKWSNQPQHF
TGTGCCAGCAGCAGACAGGGGGCCAAGTGGAGCAATCAGCCCCAGCATTTT
>TRBV10-1|TRBJ2-2|NA|NA
CASRYNRDTGELFF
TGCGCCAGCAGATACAACAGGGATACCGGGGAGCTGTTTTTT
>TRBV9|TRBJ1-2|NA|NA
CASSVDLGANYGYTF
TGTGCCAGCAGCGTAGATTTGGGAGCTAACTATGGCTACACCTTC
>TRBV5-6|TRBJ2-7|TRBD2|NA
CASSSGLATNEQYF
TGTGCCAGCAGCTCTGGACTAGCTACAAACGAGCAGTACTTC
>TRBV5-1|TRBJ1-1|TRBD1|few
CASSPEQGTEAFF
TGCGCCAGCAGCCCAGAACAGGGGACTGAAGCTTTCTTT
>TRBV29-1|TRBJ2-5|NA|few
CSGRDNQETQYF
TGCAGCGGCCGGGACAACCAAGAGACCCAGTACTTC
>TRBV6-1|TRBJ2-1|NA|NA
CASSRTRGYNEQFF
TGTGCCAGCAGTCGCACTAGGGGATACAATGAGCAGTTCTTC
>TRBV18|TRBJ2-7|NA|few
CASSRATASYEQYF
TGTGCCAGCTCACGAGCTACAGCCTCCTACGAGCAGTACTTC
>TRBV7-2|TRBJ2-7|NA|NA
CASSLDAGNYEQYF
TGTGCCAGCAGCTTAGACGCAGGGAACTACGAGCAGTACTTC
>TRBV19|TRBJ2-2|TRBD1|NA
CASSTQGDVGTGELFF
TGTGCCAGTAGTACACAGGGGGACGTTGGGACCGGGGAGCTGTTTTTT
>TRBV28|TRBJ1-1|NA|NA
CASSLYQAGGRNTEAFF
TGTGCCAGCAGTTTATACCAAGCGGGGGGACGTAACACTGAAGCTTTCTTT
>TRBV10-3|TRBJ2-7|NA|NA
CAISESGRRAHSYEQYF
TGTGCCATCAGTGAGTCCGGTCGCAGGGCCCACTCCTACGAGCAGTACTTC
>TRBV2|TRBJ1-2|NA|NA
CASRRDEQVDGYTF
TGTGCCAGCAGGAGGGACGAGCAGGTGGATGGCTACACCTTC
>TRBV7-2|TRBJ2-5|NA|NA
CASSPDWETQYF
TGTGCCAGCAGCCCAGATTGGGAGACCCAGTACTTC
>TRBV2|TRBJ1-1|NA|NA
CASSENQARNTEAFF
TGTGCCAGCAGTGAAAACCAAGCCAGGAACACTGAAGCTTTCTTT
>TRBV19|TRBJ2-1|NA|NA
CASSPQSSSYNEQFF
TGTGCCAGTAGTCCCCAGAGCAGCTCCTACAATGAGCAGTTCTTC
>TRBV5-1|TRBJ2-1|TRBD1|NA
CASSPGQSSYNEQFF
TGCGCCAGCAGCCCGGGACAGAGCTCCTACAATGAGCAGTTCTTC
>TRBV5-1|TRBJ2-2|TRBD1|NA
CASSRDRVNTGELFF
TGCGCCAGCAGCCGGGACAGGGTCAACACCGGGGAGCTGTTTTTT